The 19 T cell receptor beta chains below were found in one sample sequenced in a study of naive and memory T cell subsets. For blood and skin samples, reverse transcription used TCR alpha and beta constant primers. One entry per CDR3 protein results from TCRdb running MiXCR on the 5' RACE reads. In the table there are more than 20,000 distinct CDR3 sequences, roughly 25% of which are singletons. Whole-blood samples were 2.5 to 3 ml of peripheral blood from healthy adult volunteers. These receptors were collected from a female donor in good health.

Within the sample, this clonotype is medium-sized. V gene TRBV11-3 combines with J gene TRBJ1-5, with D perhaps TRBD1 (5 bases). Trimming removed 5 bases from V and 0 bases from J, with 26 bases in between. This CDR3 is built from 20 residues. CDR1 SGHNT and CDR2 YENEEA come from the germline V gene. DNA for the CDR3: TGTGCCAGCAGCCCCAGGACACTGTGGCGGGAAGGGTATAGCAATCAGCCCCAGCATTTT. Its translation: CASSPRTLWREGYSNQPQHF.

This clonotype rates as medium-sized. One end of the junction varies from germline; a read error may be responsible. The rearrangement joins TRBV2 to TRBJ1-2; D is possibly TRBD1 (6 bases). The CDR3 totals 16 residues. Germline CDR1 SNHLY, CDR2 FYNNEI. Here the CDR3 DNA reads TGTGCCAGCACTGAAGTACAGGGAGAAGCTAACTATGGCTACACCTTC. Translating gives CASTEVQGEANYGYTF.

The table lists this clonotype with many counts. V usage is TRBV7-8 and J usage is TRBJ2-5; 8 bases are shared with TRBD2. CDR1 and CDR2 (germline): SGHVS, FQNEAQ. V was clipped by 2 bases and J by 1 base; unmatched bases: 6. This CDR3 is 16 amino acids long. For the CDR3, the DNA is TGTGCCAGCAGCTTATTGTCGGGGGGGCCCCAAGAGACCCAGTACTTC. This sequence encodes CASSLLSGGPQETQYF. Combining the CDR3 with reference TRBV7-8 and TRBJ2-5 gives the whole variable domain GAGVSQSPRYKVAKRGQDVALRCDPISGHVSLFWYQQALGQGPEFLTYFQNEAQLDKSGLPSDRFFAERPEGSVSTLKIQRTQQEDSAVYLCASSLLSGGPQETQYFGPGTRLLVL.

The chain combines TRBV27 with TRBJ2-3; TRBD1 matches at 12 bases. The CDR3 runs to 15 residues. CDR1 is MNHEY, CDR2 SMNVEV, per germline (reference sequence). J lost 6 bases, V lost 6 bases, and 7 bases had no gene match. This CDR3 is CASSLGQGARDTQYF. The DNA for the CDR3 is TGTGCCAGCAGCCTGGGACAGGGGGCTCGGGATACGCAGTATTTT.

This chain links TRBV29-1 with TRBJ2-3; D remains unclear. Germline CDR1 is SQVTM and CDR2 is ANQGSEA. The CDR3 has 12 residues. Trimming pared 2 bases from V and 1 base from J, leaving 4 bases between. This CDR3 reads CSVEYGTDTQYF. The CDR3 DNA sequence: TGCAGCGTTGAATACGGCACAGATACGCAGTATTTT.

This clonotype was counted between two and nine times. The genes are TRBV20-1 and TRBJ2-1, with a tentative D call TRBD2 (6 bases). CDR1 is DFQATT, CDR2 SNEGSKA, per germline (reference sequence). V lost 6 bases and J lost 6, with 21 bases in between. The CDR3 totals 15 residues. CDR3 nucleotide sequence: TGCAGTGCACGAGACGCGGGACTCCTTAGCAATGAGCAGTTCTTC. Amino acids: CSARDAGLLSNEQFF.

The chain links TRBV6-5 to TRBJ2-3; D possibly corresponds to TRBD2 (6 bases). Germline V gene data show CDR1 as MNHEY and CDR2 as SVGAGI. Deletions cut 7 bases from V and 6 bases from J, with 8 bases between. The CDR3 has 11 residues. The DNA for the CDR3 is TGTGCCAGCACAGGAGGGGATACGCAGTATTTT. This translates into CASTGGDTQYF.

The chain recombines TRBV5-4 with TRBJ2-1; perhaps TRBD2 as D (7 bases). The CDR3 sequence is 15 residues long. The V end was cut by 6 bases, the J end by 7 bases, with 20 bases between. CDR1 SGHNT and CDR2 YYREEE come from the germline V gene (reference sequence). The CDR3 is CASTSIRGAGNEQFF. In DNA, the CDR3 is TGTGCCAGCACCTCAATTCGGGGGGCGGGGAATGAGCAGTTCTTC.

This clonotype was detected ten times or more. The V call is TRBV7-9, the J call TRBJ2-7; D is perhaps TRBD1 (6 bases). The CDR3 covers 12 residues. The germline V gene encodes CDR1 SEHNR and CDR2 FQNEAQ (reference sequence). V lost 5 bases and J 4 bases, leaving 9 bases between the germline ends. For the CDR3, the DNA is TGTGCCAGCAGCGAACAGGGTTACGAGCAGTACTTC. Its protein product is CASSEQGYEQYF.

This clonotype ranks as medium-sized. The chain uses TRBV5-4 and TRBJ1-1; 7 bases fit TRBD1. Germline assignment: CDR1 SGHNT and CDR2 YYREEE (reference sequence). This CDR3 contains 14 residues. Trimming cost V 4 bases and J 5 bases; bases outside gene matches: 8. CDR3 protein: CASSLLGQETEAFF. The CDR3 DNA sequence: TGTGCCAGCAGCCTACTAGGACAGGAGACTGAAGCTTTCTTT.

The chain is built from TRBV7-9 and TRBJ2-1, with a possible D match to TRBD1 (5 bases). The germline V gene has CDR1 SEHNR and CDR2 FQNEAQ (reference sequence). V was trimmed by 1 base and J by 12 bases, leaving 10 bases between them. This CDR3 is built from 12 residues. CDR3 bases: TGTGCCAGCAGCTTAGTGGGAAGGGGGCAGTTCTTC. It specifies CASSLVGRGQFF.

A single count supports this clonotype. The genes are TRBV5-1 and TRBJ2-1, with D possibly called TRBD1 or TRBD2 (5 bases each). The CDR3 extends over 16 amino acids. V dropped 6 bases and J dropped 5 bases, with 21 bases sitting between them. The V gene's germline CDR1 is SGHRS and CDR2 YFSETQ. This CDR3 is CASNQWGTGAHNEQFF. DNA for the CDR3: TGCGCCAGCAACCAATGGGGGACCGGGGCCCACAATGAGCAGTTCTTC.

This clonotype has only a few counts. This rearrangement joins TRBV20-1 to TRBJ2-1; 9 positions match TRBD2. J lost 8 bases, V lost 6 bases, and 14 bases had no gene match. CDR3 size: 15 residues. In germline, CDR1 is DFQATT, CDR2 SNEGSKA (reference sequence). This chain's CDR3 is CSANQPRGGADEQFF. CDR3 nucleotide sequence: TGCAGTGCAAATCAGCCACGCGGGGGGGCAGATGAGCAGTTCTTC.

The V call is TRBV6-5, the J call TRBJ1-2; 9 nucleotides agree with TRBD1. Germline V gives CDR1 MNHEY, CDR2 SVGAGI. The V gene end was trimmed by 7 bases and the J gene end by 8 bases; junction bases not matched to a gene: 8. There are 13 residues in the CDR3. The CDR3 DNA follows: TGTGCCAGCAACAAGGGACAGGGTTACGGCTACACCTTC. Translation gives CASNKGQGYGYTF.

In its sample, this clonotype ranks as medium-sized (0.01 to 0.1%). V is TRBV20-1 and J is TRBJ2-3; no reliable D call. Between the trimmed V and J ends, which lost 6 bases and 1 base, there was a span of 11 bases. This CDR3 comprises 13 residues. CDR1 is DFQATT and CDR2 is SNEGSKA in the germline V gene (reference sequence). The CDR3 spells CSAADSGTDTQYF. The CDR3 nucleotides read TGCAGTGCGGCTGATTCGGGCACAGATACGCAGTATTTT.

This clonotype occurred a few times. The CDR3 reads CSATGTGYEQYF. CDR3 DNA sequence: TGCAGCGCCACCGGGACTGGTTACGAGCAGTACTTC. The chain combines TRBV29-1 with TRBJ2-7, with D tentatively TRBD2 (6 bases). Germline CDR1 is SQVTM and CDR2 is ANQGSEA. Trimming shortened V by 7 bases and J by 4 bases, and 14 bases separated the two germline ends. The CDR3 runs to 12 residues.

This clonotype appeared a few times. The gene calls are TRBV7-2 and TRBJ2-3; D is undetermined. The CDR3 length is 17 residues. In germline, CDR1 is SGHTA, CDR2 FQGNSA. The V and J ends lost 5 bases and 1 base respectively, with 19 bases between them. For the CDR3, the DNA is TGTGCCAGCAGCACGCAAGCCCTGGGGTCTGGCACAGATACGCAGTATTTT. Protein product: CASSTQALGSGTDTQYF.

The chain has TRBV6-5 and TRBJ1-2, with D perhaps matching TRBD1 (5 bases). The germline V gene has CDR1 MNHEY and CDR2 SVGAGI. V was shortened by 2 bases and J by 7 bases, with 14 bases between the two germline ends. This CDR3 is 14 amino acids long. The CDR3: CASSYAGPPFGYTF. The CDR3 coding sequence is TGTGCCAGCAGTTACGCGGGGCCGCCATTTGGCTACACCTTC.

The chain joins TRBV29-1 to TRBJ2-5, with D perhaps TRBD1 (5 bases). This CDR3 spans 11 amino acids. The germline V gene encodes CDR1 SQVTM and CDR2 ANQGSEA. The germline V and J ends were trimmed by 4 bases and 3 bases, with 6 bases remaining between them. CDR3 nucleotide sequence: TGCAGCGTTGGCAGGGAAGAGACCCAGTACTTC. Translating it yields CSVGREETQYF. The full variable domain, its missing parts supplied by reference TRBV29-1 and TRBJ2-5, is SAVISQKPSRDICQRGTSLTIQCQVDSQVTMMFWYRQQPGQSLTLIATANQGSEATYESGFVIDKFPISRPNLTFSTLTVSNMSPEDSSIYLCSVGREETQYFGPGTRLLVL.